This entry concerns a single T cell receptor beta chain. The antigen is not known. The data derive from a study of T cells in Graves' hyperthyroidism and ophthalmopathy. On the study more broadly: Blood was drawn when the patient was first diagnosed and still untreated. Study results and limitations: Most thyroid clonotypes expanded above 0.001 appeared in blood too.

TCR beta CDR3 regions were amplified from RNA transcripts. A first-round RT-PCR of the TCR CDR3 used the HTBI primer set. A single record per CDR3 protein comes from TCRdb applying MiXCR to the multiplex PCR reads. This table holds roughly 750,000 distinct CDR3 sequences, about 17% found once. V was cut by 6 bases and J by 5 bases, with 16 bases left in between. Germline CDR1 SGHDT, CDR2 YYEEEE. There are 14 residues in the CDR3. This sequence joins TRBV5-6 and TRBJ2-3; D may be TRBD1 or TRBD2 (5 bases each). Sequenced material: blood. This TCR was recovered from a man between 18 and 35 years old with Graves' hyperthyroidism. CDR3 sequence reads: CASNFRGGGDTQYF. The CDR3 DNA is TGTGCCAGCAACTTCCGGGGCGGTGGAGATACGCAGTATTTT. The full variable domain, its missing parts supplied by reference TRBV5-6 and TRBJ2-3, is DAGVTQSPTHLIKTRGQQVTLRCSPKSGHDTVSWYQQALGQGPQFIFQYYEEEERQRGNFPDRFSGHQFPNYSSELNVNALLLGDSALYLCASNFRGGGDTQYFGPGTRLTVL.